The next 19 T cell receptor beta chains were all read from a single sample in a study of PD-L1 blockade in urothelial cancer. Libraries were prepared by immunoSEQ multiplex PCR; TCRdb keeps only in-frame clonotypes and omits some of them. The sample records under 55,000 clones, about 80% being singletons. Sequenced here: PBMCs, sampled around atezolizumab (anti-PD-L1) treatment. These receptors all stem from a man aged 35 to 55 with urothelial cancer.

As DNA, the CDR3 is TGTGCCAGCAGCCCCCCCGGGGTCGGAAGGAACACTGAAGCTTTCTTT. Translation gives CASSPPGVGRNTEAFF. The chain couples TRBV9 to TRBJ1-1; D uncertain. The V end was cut by 4 bases, the J end by 1 base, with 17 bases between. The germline V gene has CDR1 SGDLS and CDR2 YYNGEE. This CDR3 contains 16 residues.

V usage is TRBV25-1 and J usage is TRBJ2-5; maybe TRBD2 (5 bases). The CDR3 is 11 amino acids. V shed 8 bases and J shed 5 bases, with 9 bases lying between them. Germline CDR1 is MGHDK and CDR2 is SYGVNS. The CDR3 DNA follows: TGTGCCAGCTCGGGAATCGAGACCCAGTACTTC. It yields the protein CASSGIETQYF.

The chain joins TRBV9 to TRBJ2-5, with TRBD2 as a possible D gene (6 bases). Deletions cut 2 bases from V and 6 bases from J, with 17 bases between. Germline CDR1 and CDR2: SGDLS and YYNGEE. CDR3 length: 15 amino acids. Here the CDR3 reads CASSVGGPRRKTQYF. The DNA for the CDR3 is TGTGCCAGCAGCGTGGGGGGACCCCGACGGAAGACCCAGTACTTC.

Concerning this clone itself: The junction differs from germline at one of its ends, possibly a read error. V is TRBV7-7 and J is TRBJ2-3; perhaps TRBD2 as D (7 bases). The CDR3 sequence is 16 residues long. CDR1 is SSHAT, CDR2 FNYEAQ, per germline (reference sequence). Written as DNA, the CDR3 is TGTGCTAGCAGCCCCCGTGGGGGGGCGGGCACAGATACGCAGTATTTT. As protein: CASSPRGGAGTDTQYF.

In this sample, this clone turned up once. V is TRBV5-1 and J is TRBJ1-2; D is unclear. Germline V gives CDR1 SGHRS, CDR2 YFSETQ. Deletions cut 4 bases from V and 5 bases from J, with 18 bases between. The length of the CDR3 is 15 residues. CDR3: CASSLDMGGRYGYTF. The CDR3 nucleotides are TGCGCCAGCAGCCTGGATATGGGCGGGCGGTATGGCTACACCTTC.

The chain employs TRBV18 and TRBJ1-2; 8 bases map to TRBD1. This CDR3 comprises 14 residues. Per germline, CDR1 KGHSH and CDR2 LQKENI. J gave up 6 bases and V 3 bases, and 6 bases lay outside the gene matches. Here the CDR3 DNA reads TGTGCCAGCTCACCGCAGGGGGCGCGGGATGGCTACACCTTC. Translating it yields CASSPQGARDGYTF.

J is TRBJ1-1 and V is TRBV14; a weak D match, TRBD1 (6 bases). This CDR3 has 16 residues. The V gene lost 2 bases and the J gene lost 4 bases, with 17 bases spanning the gap. The germline V gene encodes CDR1 SGHDN and CDR2 FVKESK. Here the CDR3 DNA reads TGTGCCAGCAGCCAACAACAGGGAATTACCGGCACTGAAGCTTTCTTT. Translated: CASSQQQGITGTEAFF.

The chain employs TRBV11-2 and TRBJ2-7; tentatively, D is TRBD1 (5 bases). Germline V gene lookup returns CDR1 SGHAT and CDR2 FQNNGV. The CDR3 is 13 residues long. V lost 6 bases and J lost 4, with 13 bases in between. This CDR3 reads CASRESDRYEQYF. The DNA of the CDR3 is TGTGCCAGCAGGGAATCCGACAGATACGAGCAGTACTTC.

The rearrangement joins TRBV25-1 to TRBJ1-2, with 7 bases fitting TRBD1. The J segment lost 4 bases and the V segment lost 1 base, leaving 6 bases of the junction unmatched. The CDR3 has 15 amino acids. The germline V gene has CDR1 MGHDK and CDR2 SYGVNS. The CDR3 DNA follows: TGTGCCAGCAGTGAATTTGGAGGGGGCGGCTATGGCTACACCTTC. Encoded protein: CASSEFGGGGYGYTF.

The chain uses TRBV30 and TRBJ2-3; maybe TRBD2 (7 bases). The length of the CDR3 is 11 residues. Germline V gene lookup returns CDR1 GTSNPN and CDR2 SVGIG (reference sequence). V lost 1 base, J lost 9 bases, and 8 bases lay in between. The CDR3 DNA sequence: TGTGCCTGGAGTGAGGGGGGGACGCAGTATTTT. It is translated as CAWSEGGTQYF.

The CDR3 reads CASSLSSVREQFF. The CDR3 DNA is TGCGCCAGCAGCCTATCCAGCGTACGGGAGCAGTTCTTC. The V call is TRBV10-2, the J call TRBJ2-1; D gene ambiguous. The CDR3 consists of 13 residues. The V gene's germline CDR1 is WSHSY and CDR2 SAAADI. Trimming left V 6 bases short and J 10 bases short, with 16 bases between.

The V gene is TRBV5-1, the J gene TRBJ2-7, with 10 bases aligning to TRBD1. V lost 0 bases, J lost 3 bases, and 3 bases stayed unmatched. The CDR3 is 15 amino acids. Germline CDR1 SGHRS, CDR2 YFSETQ. In DNA form, the CDR3 reads TGCGCCAGCAGCTTGGCCGGACAGGGGGGCTACGAGCAGTACTTC. It specifies CASSLAGQGGYEQYF.

The gene calls are TRBV30 and TRBJ1-3; 7 bases are shared with TRBD1. CDR1 is GTSNPN and CDR2 is SVGIG in the germline V gene (reference sequence). This CDR3 has 13 residues. V was pared by 7 bases and J by 4 bases, with 7 bases of the junction left unmatched. CDR3 in DNA: TGTGCCTCCCAGGGGGTGTCAGGAAACACCATATATTTT. Residues: CASQGVSGNTIYF.

V is TRBV2 and J is TRBJ1-1; D is ambiguous. Between the trimmed V and J ends, which lost 8 bases and 5 bases, there was a span of 15 bases. The CDR3 covers 13 residues. In germline, CDR1 is SNHLY, CDR2 FYNNEI. CDR3: CASGKREVTEAFF. In DNA, the CDR3 is TGTGCCAGCGGAAAAAGGGAGGTAACTGAAGCTTTCTTT.

In nucleotides, the CDR3 is TGTGCCAGCAGCTTGGTGGGACAGCTGGCCTACGAGCAGTACTTC. Translation: CASSLVGQLAYEQYF. This chain links TRBV7-2 with TRBJ2-7, with 7 bases lining up with TRBD1. The V and J ends lost 3 bases and 2 bases, in that order; junction bases with no gene match: 7. Germline values: CDR1 SGHTA, CDR2 FQGNSA. This CDR3 has 15 residues.

This chain links TRBV2 with TRBJ1-5; tentative D call: TRBD1 (6 bases). CDR3 length: 15 residues. Germline V gene sequence: CDR1 SNHLY, CDR2 FYNNEI. Trimming removed 7 bases at V and 3 bases at J, with 16 bases between. The CDR3 loop is CASTLGGTHNQPQHF. DNA of the CDR3: TGTGCCAGCACCCTGGGGGGGACACACAATCAGCCCCAGCATTTT. Full variable domain (missing parts from reference TRBV2 and TRBJ1-5): EPEVTQTPSHQVTQMGQEVILRCVPISNHLYFYWYRQILGQKVEFLVSFYNNEISEKSEIFDDQFSVERPDGSNFTLKIRSTKLEDSAMYFCASTLGGTHNQPQHFGDGTRLSIL.

This clone has only a few counts. V gene TRBV30 combines with J gene TRBJ1-1; no clear D. This CDR3 spans 14 amino acids. The V end was cut by 2 bases, the J end by 2 bases, with 12 bases between. Looked up from germline, CDR1 is GTSNPN and CDR2 is SVGIG (reference sequence). The CDR3 here is CAWSRGSLNTEAFF. In DNA, the CDR3 is TGTGCCTGGAGTCGAGGGAGCCTTAACACTGAAGCTTTCTTT.

This chain uses TRBV20-1 with TRBJ2-7; 7 nucleotides agree with TRBD1. V gave up 4 bases and J gave up 3 bases; unmatched junction bases: 0. The length of the CDR3 is 11 residues. The germline gives CDR1 DFQATT, CDR2 SNEGSKA (reference sequence). CDR3 residues: CSANRGYEQYF. The CDR3, as DNA: TGCAGTGCTAACAGGGGCTACGAGCAGTACTTC.

This chain uses TRBV7-2 with TRBJ1-2, with 9 positions matching TRBD1. The CDR3 is 15 residues long. V shed 3 bases and J 6 bases; nucleotides not matched to a gene: 8. Germline assignment: CDR1 SGHTA and CDR2 FQGNSA. The CDR3 spells CASSFRGTGNDGYTF. The CDR3 nucleotides are TGTGCCAGCAGCTTCCGAGGGACAGGGAATGATGGCTACACCTTC.